The source of this T cell receptor (beta chain) is a study of long-term antiretroviral therapy in people with HIV. They ran version v3.0 of the immunoSEQ assay at survey level. This table comes from immunoSEQ multiplex PCR, and its TCRdb copy is limited to in-frame clones, with some not included. The data contain 30,000 to 50,000 clones, 75% to 90% of them singletons. The CDR3 is made up of 10 amino acids. V was trimmed by 5 bases and J by 8 bases, leaving 8 bases between them. Looked up from germline, CDR1 is DFQATT and CDR2 is SNEGSKA (reference sequence). The source material was unsorted PBMCs, sampled 3.1 years after starting antiretroviral therapy. The V gene is TRBV20-1, the J gene TRBJ2-3; maybe TRBD1 (5 bases). The source is a woman in her 50s with HIV. The CDR3 loop is CSALQGTQYF. The CDR3 bases are TGCAGTGCTCTCCAGGGTACGCAGTATTTT.